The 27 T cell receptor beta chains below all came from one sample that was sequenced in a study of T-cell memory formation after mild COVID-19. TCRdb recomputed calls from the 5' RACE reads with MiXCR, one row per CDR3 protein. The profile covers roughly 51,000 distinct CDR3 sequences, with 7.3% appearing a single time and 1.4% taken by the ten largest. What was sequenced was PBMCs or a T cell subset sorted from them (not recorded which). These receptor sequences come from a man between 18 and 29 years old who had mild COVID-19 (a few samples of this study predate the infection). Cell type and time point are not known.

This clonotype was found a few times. The DNA of the CDR3 is TGTGCCAGCAAAAGGGACGGGGATCAGCCCCAGCATTTT. Protein product: CASKRDGDQPQHF. V and J are TRBV6-2 or TRBV6-3 and TRBJ1-5; a possible D gene is TRBD1 (5 bases). Trimming pared 7 bases from V and 5 bases from J, leaving 12 bases between. CDR1 and CDR2 from the germline V gene are MNHEY and SVGEGT. This CDR3 is built from 13 residues.

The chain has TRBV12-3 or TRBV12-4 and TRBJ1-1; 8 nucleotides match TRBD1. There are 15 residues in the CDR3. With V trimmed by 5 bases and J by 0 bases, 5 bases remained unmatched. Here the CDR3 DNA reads TGTGCCAGCAGTCCTCAGGGGGCCATGAACACTGAAGCTTTCTTT. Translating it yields CASSPQGAMNTEAFF.

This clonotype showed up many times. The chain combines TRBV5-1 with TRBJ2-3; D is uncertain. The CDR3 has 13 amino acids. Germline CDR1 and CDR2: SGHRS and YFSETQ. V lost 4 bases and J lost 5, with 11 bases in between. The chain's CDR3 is CASSGQLGDTQYF. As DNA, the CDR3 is TGCGCCAGCAGCGGCCAGTTAGGAGATACGCAGTATTTT.

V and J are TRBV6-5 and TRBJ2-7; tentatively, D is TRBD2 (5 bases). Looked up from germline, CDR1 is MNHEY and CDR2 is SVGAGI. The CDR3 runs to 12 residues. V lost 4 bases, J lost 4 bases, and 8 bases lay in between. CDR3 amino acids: CASSLPGYEQYF. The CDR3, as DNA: TGTGCCAGCAGTTTACCGGGGTACGAGCAGTACTTC.

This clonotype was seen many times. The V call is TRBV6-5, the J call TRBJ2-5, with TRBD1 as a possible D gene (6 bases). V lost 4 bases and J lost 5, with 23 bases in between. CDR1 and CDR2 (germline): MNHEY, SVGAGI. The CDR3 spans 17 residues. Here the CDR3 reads CASSLRDDMERGETQYF. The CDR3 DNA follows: TGTGCCAGCAGTTTGAGAGACGACATGGAAAGGGGGGAGACCCAGTACTTC.

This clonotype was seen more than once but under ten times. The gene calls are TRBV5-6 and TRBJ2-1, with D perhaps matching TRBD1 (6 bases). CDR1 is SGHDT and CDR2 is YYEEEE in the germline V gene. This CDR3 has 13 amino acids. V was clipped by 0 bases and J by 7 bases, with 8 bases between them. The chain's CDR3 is CASSLGGPNEQFF. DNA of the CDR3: TGTGCCAGCAGCTTGGGGGGGCCGAATGAGCAGTTCTTC.

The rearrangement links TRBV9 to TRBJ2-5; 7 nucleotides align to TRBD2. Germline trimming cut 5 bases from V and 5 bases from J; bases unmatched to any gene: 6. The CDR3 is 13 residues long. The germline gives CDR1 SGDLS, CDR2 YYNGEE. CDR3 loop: CASSSDGRETQYF. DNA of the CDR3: TGTGCCAGCAGTTCCGACGGGAGGGAGACCCAGTACTTC.

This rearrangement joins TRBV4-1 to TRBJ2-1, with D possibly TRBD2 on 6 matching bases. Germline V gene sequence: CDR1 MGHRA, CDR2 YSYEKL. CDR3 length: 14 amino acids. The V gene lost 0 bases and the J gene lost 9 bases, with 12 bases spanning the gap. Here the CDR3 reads CASSQDGEESEQFF. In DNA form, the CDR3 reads TGCGCCAGCAGCCAAGATGGGGAGGAAAGTGAGCAGTTCTTC.

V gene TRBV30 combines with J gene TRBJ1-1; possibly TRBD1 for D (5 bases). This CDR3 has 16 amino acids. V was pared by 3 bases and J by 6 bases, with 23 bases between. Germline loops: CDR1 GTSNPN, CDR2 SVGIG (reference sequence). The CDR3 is CAWRAPGSEYSAEAFF. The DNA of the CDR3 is TGTGCCTGGAGGGCCCCAGGGTCGGAGTATTCGGCTGAAGCTTTCTTT.

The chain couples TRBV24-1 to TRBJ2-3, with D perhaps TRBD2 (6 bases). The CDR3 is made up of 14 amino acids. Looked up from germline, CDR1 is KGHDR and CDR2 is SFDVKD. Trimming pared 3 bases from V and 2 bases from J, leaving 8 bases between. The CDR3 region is CATSDGGYTDTQYF. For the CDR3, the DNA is TGTGCCACCAGTGATGGGGGGTACACAGATACGCAGTATTTT.

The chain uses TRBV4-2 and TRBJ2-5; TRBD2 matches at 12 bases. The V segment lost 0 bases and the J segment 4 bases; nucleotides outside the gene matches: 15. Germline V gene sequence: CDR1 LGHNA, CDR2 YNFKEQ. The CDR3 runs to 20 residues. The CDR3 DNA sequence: TGTGCCAGCAGCCAAGAACTAGCGGGGGGAGTCGGCGGGGTACTAGAGACCCAGTACTTC. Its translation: CASSQELAGGVGGVLETQYF.

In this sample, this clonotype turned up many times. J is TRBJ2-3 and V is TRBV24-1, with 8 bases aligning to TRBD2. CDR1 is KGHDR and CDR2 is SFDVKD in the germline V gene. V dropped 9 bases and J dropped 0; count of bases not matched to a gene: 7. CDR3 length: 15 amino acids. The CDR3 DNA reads TGTGCCACCGGGCAGCGGGGGTCTAGCACAGATACGCAGTATTTT. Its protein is CATGQRGSSTDTQYF.

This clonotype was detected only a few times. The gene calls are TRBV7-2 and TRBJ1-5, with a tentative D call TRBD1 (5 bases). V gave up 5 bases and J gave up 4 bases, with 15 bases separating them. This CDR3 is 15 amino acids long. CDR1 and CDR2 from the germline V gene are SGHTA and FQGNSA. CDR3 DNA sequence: TGTGCCAGCAGCCCTACGGGGCAAGGTAATCAGCCCCAGCATTTT. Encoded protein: CASSPTGQGNQPQHF.

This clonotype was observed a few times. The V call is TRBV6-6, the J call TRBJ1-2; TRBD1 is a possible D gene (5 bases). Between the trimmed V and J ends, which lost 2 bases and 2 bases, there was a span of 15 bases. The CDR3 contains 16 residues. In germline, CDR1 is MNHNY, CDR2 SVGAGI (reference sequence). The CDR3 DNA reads TGTGCCAGCAGTTACCCCCGGAGAGGGGCAAACTATGGCTACACCTTC. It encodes CASSYPRRGANYGYTF.

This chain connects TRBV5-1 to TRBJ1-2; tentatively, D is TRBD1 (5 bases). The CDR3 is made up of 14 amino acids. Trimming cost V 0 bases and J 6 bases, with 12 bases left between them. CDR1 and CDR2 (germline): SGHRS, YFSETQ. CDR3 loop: CASSLAKGVNGYTF. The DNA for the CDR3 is TGCGCCAGCAGCTTGGCCAAAGGGGTGAATGGCTACACCTTC.

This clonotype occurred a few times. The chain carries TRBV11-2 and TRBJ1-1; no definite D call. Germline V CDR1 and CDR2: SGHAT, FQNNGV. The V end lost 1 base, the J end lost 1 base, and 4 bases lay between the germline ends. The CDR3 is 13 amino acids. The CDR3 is CASSLVRNTEAFF. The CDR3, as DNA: TGTGCCAGCAGCTTAGTCAGGAACACTGAAGCTTTCTTT.

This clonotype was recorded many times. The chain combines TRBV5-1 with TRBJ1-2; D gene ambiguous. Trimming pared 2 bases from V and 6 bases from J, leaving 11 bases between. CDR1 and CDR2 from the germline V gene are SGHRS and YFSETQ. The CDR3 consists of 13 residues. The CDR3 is CASSLGLEDGYTF. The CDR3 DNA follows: TGCGCCAGCAGCTTAGGTCTTGAGGATGGCTACACCTTC.

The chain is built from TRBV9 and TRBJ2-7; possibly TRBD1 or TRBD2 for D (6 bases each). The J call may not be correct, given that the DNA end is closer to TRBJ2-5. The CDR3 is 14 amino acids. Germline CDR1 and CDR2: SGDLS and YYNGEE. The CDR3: CASSVGGGRSTQYF. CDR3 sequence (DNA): TGTGCCAGCAGCGTAGGTGGGGGGCGGTCGACCCAGTACTTC.

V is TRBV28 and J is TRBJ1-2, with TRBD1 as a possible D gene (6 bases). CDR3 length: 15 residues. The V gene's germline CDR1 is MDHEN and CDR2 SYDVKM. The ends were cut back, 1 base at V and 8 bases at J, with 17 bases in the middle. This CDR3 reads CASSLSAGALSGYTF. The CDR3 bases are TGTGCCAGCAGTTTATCTGCGGGGGCCTTAAGCGGCTACACCTTC.

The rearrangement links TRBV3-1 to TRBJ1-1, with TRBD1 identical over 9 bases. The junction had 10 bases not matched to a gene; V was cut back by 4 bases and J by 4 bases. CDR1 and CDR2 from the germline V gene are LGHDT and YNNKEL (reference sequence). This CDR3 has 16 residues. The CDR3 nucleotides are TGTGCCAGCAGCCCAGGGACAGGGTGGCTCGGCACTGAAGCTTTCTTT. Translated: CASSPGTGWLGTEAFF. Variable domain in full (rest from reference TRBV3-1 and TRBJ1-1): DTAVSQTPKYLVTQMGNDKSIKCEQNLGHDTMYWYKQDSKKFLKIMFSYNNKELIINETVPNRFSPKSPDKAHLNLHINSLELGDSAVYFCASSPGTGWLGTEAFFGQGTRLTVV.

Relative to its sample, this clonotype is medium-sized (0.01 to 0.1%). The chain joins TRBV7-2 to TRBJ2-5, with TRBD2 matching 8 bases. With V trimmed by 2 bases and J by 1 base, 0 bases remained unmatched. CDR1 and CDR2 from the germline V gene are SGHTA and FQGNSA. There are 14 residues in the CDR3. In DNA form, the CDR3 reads TGTGCCAGCAGCTTAACTAGCGGCCAAGAGACCCAGTACTTC. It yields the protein CASSLTSGQETQYF.

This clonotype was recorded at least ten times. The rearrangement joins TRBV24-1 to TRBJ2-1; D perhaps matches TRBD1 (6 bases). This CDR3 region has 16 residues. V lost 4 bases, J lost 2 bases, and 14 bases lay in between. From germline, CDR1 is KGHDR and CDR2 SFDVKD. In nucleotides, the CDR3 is TGTGCCACCAGTGACCCGGCCCAGGGGACCTACAATGAGCAGTTCTTC. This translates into CATSDPAQGTYNEQFF.

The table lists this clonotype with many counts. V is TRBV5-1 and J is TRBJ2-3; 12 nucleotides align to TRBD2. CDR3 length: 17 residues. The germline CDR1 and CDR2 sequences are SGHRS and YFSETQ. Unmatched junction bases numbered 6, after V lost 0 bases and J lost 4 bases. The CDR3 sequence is CASSLAYTSGGSDTQYF. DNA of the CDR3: TGCGCCAGCAGCTTGGCCTATACTAGCGGGGGGTCAGATACGCAGTATTTT. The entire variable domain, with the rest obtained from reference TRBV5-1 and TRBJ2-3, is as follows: KAGVTQTPRYLIKTRGQQVTLSCSPISGHRSVSWYQQTPGQGLQFLFEYFSETQRNKGNFPGRFSGRQFSNSRSEMNVSTLELGDSALYLCASSLAYTSGGSDTQYFGPGTRLTVL.

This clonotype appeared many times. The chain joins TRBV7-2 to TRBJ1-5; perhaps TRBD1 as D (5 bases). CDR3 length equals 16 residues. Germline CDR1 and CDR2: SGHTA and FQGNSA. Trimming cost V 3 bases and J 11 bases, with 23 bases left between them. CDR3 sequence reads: CASSFLTSGRSWAQHF. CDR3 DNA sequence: TGTGCCAGCAGCTTCCTAACGTCAGGGCGATCGTGGGCCCAGCATTTT. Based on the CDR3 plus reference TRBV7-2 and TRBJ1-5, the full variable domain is GAGVSQSPSNKVTEKGKDVELRCDPISGHTALYWYRQSLGQGLEFLIYFQGNSAPDKSGLPSDRFSAERTGGSVSTLTIQRTQQEDSAVYLCASSFLTSGRSWAQHFGDGTRLSIL.

CDR3 nucleotides: TGTGCCAGCAGCTTGAAGTTAGCGGGGGTAGGTCCCTACGAGCAGTACTTC. This codes for CASSLKLAGVGPYEQYF. This rearrangement joins TRBV7-2 to TRBJ2-7; 9 nucleotides align to TRBD2. V was pared by 3 bases and J by 2 bases, with 11 bases of the junction left unmatched. CDR1 and CDR2 (germline): SGHTA, FQGNSA. The CDR3 is made up of 17 amino acids.

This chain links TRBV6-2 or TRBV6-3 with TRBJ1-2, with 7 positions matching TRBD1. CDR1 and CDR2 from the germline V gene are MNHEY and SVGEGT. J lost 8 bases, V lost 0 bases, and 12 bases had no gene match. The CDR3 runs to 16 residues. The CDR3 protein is CASSYSGRGGAGGYTF. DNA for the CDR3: TGTGCCAGCAGTTACTCCGGTCGAGGGGGCGCAGGAGGCTACACCTTC.

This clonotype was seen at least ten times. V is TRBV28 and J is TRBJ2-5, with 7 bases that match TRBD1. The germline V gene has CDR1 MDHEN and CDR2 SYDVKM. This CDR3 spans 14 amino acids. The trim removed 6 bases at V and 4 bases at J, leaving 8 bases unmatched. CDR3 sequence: CASSRTGAIETQYF. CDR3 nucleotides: TGTGCCAGCAGCCGTACAGGGGCCATAGAGACCCAGTACTTC.